The 20 T cell receptor beta chains below were found in one sample sequenced in a study of blood T cell repertoires in COVID-19. The table came from immunoSEQ multiplex PCR; TCRdb's copy has only in-frame clones and leaves some out. The sample consists of about 58,000 clones, 70% to 90% of them appearing once. Sequenced sample: peripheral blood. The receptors were gathered from a woman in her sixties or seventies with active COVID-19.

This chain connects TRBV3-1 (or the pseudogene TRBV3-2) to TRBJ1-3; TRBD1 aligns across 8 bases. The CDR3 runs 17 residues. The V gene end was trimmed by 3 bases and the J gene end by 4 bases; junction bases not matched to a gene: 11. Per germline, CDR1 LGHDT and CDR2 YNNKEL (reference sequence). CDR3 sequence (DNA): TGTGCCAGCAGCCAGGGGTTCGACAGGGGTCTAGGAAACACCATATATTTT. This gives the protein CASSQGFDRGLGNTIYF.

This clone was seen once. This rearrangement joins TRBV5-5 to TRBJ1-1; no clear D gene. This CDR3 contains 14 residues. Deletions cut 6 bases from V and 1 base from J, with 13 bases between. CDR1 and CDR2 from the germline V gene are SGHKS and YYEKEE (reference sequence). CDR3 protein: CASTVRERNTEAFF. The CDR3 nucleotides read TGTGCCAGCACCGTCCGGGAGAGGAACACTGAAGCTTTCTTT.

J is TRBJ2-1 and V is TRBV5-1; D is possibly TRBD2 (6 bases). The germline V gene has CDR1 SGHRS and CDR2 YFSETQ. V was clipped by 4 bases and J by 9 bases, with 17 bases between them. This CDR3 has 14 residues. This CDR3 is CASSLGGGSSEQFF. CDR3 nucleotide sequence: TGCGCCAGCAGCCTCGGGGGAGGCTCGTCTGAGCAGTTCTTC.

This clone was counted once. V is TRBV28 and J is TRBJ1-4, with 8 nucleotides matching TRBD1. With V trimmed by 4 bases and J by 3 bases, 10 bases remained unmatched. The CDR3 covers 17 residues. Germline CDR1 reads MDHEN; CDR2 reads SYDVKM. The CDR3 spells CASSSTGAGESNEKLFF. The CDR3 region has the DNA TGTGCCAGCAGTTCGACAGGGGCGGGGGAGTCTAATGAAAAACTGTTTTTT.

This sequence joins TRBV7-3 and TRBJ2-3; 7 nucleotides agree with TRBD2. The germline V gene encodes CDR1 SGHTA and CDR2 FQGTGA. V dropped 5 bases and J dropped 0; count of bases not matched to a gene: 8. The CDR3 has 16 residues. This chain's CDR3 is CASSASSGVSTDTQYF. CDR3 DNA sequence: TGTGCCAGCAGCGCGTCTAGCGGAGTTAGCACAGATACGCAGTATTTT.

This chain connects TRBV11-3 to TRBJ2-3; 12 bases are shared with TRBD2. J lost 2 bases, V lost 6 bases, and 6 bases had no gene match. CDR3 length equals 16 residues. Germline V CDR1 and CDR2: SGHNT, YENEEA. CDR3 in DNA: TGTGCCAGCAGTTTCGGACTAGCGGGGTACACAGATACGCAGTATTTT. Its translation is CASSFGLAGYTDTQYF.

The chain recombines TRBV27 with TRBJ2-1; maybe TRBD2 (6 bases). The CDR3 has 14 amino acids. V was trimmed by 3 bases and J by 1 base, leaving 7 bases between them. In germline, CDR1 is MNHEY, CDR2 SMNVEV (reference sequence). The CDR3 DNA follows: TGTGCCAGCAGTTTGAGCGGGTCCTACAATGAGCAGTTCTTC. This codes for CASSLSGSYNEQFF.

This clone was recorded a few times. The rearrangement joins TRBV4-1 to TRBJ2-7; perhaps TRBD2 as D (6 bases). The germline gives CDR1 MGHRA, CDR2 YSYEKL. This CDR3 spans 15 amino acids. V lost 4 bases and J lost 3, with 16 bases in between. The CDR3 region is CASSPLWRGSYEQYF. The CDR3 DNA follows: TGCGCCAGCAGCCCCCTTTGGAGGGGAAGCTACGAGCAGTACTTC.

This chain uses TRBV28 with TRBJ1-5, with 11 bases lining up with TRBD1. V shed 4 bases, J shed 2 bases, and the junction held 10 bases outside the gene matches. The CDR3 is made up of 18 amino acids. CDR1 is MDHEN and CDR2 is SYDVKM in the germline V gene. Here the CDR3 DNA reads TGTGCCAGCAGTTGGGCGGACAGGGGGCATCGGGGCAATCAGCCCCAGCATTTT. Its protein product is CASSWADRGHRGNQPQHF.

This clone came up once. The chain links TRBV27 to TRBJ1-2; 7 bases map to TRBD1. The germline V gene encodes CDR1 MNHEY and CDR2 SMNVEV (reference sequence). The trim removed 7 bases at V and 9 bases at J, leaving 8 bases unmatched. CDR3 length: 12 amino acids. The CDR3 bases are TGTGCCAGCAAAAATACAGGGGCGAGCTACACCTTC. Protein product: CASKNTGASYTF.

The chain couples TRBV3-1 (or the pseudogene TRBV3-2) to TRBJ2-7, with TRBD2 matching over 8 bases. The junction had 9 bases not matched to a gene; V was cut back by 6 bases and J by 2 bases. Germline CDR1 and CDR2: LGHDT and YNNKEL (reference sequence). This CDR3 is 15 amino acids long. CDR3 loop: CASRHPFSGAYEQYF. DNA of the CDR3: TGTGCCAGCAGGCACCCGTTTAGCGGGGCCTACGAGCAGTACTTC.

V is TRBV19 and J is TRBJ1-5; D not certain. The V and J ends lost 9 bases and 1 base respectively, with 13 bases between them. This CDR3 comprises 14 residues. The germline CDR1 and CDR2 sequences are LNHDA and SQIVND (reference sequence). The chain's CDR3 is CASQREASNQPQHF. The CDR3 DNA follows: TGTGCCAGCCAGAGGGAGGCGAGCAATCAGCCCCAGCATTTT.

The V call is TRBV7-9, the J call TRBJ1-4; no clear D. CDR1 and CDR2 from the germline V gene are SEHNR and FQNEAQ (reference sequence). The CDR3 has 12 amino acids. V lost 6 bases and J 4 bases, leaving 6 bases between the germline ends. The CDR3 DNA is TGTGCCAGCAGGAGGGTTAATGAAAAACTGTTTTTT. Amino acid sequence: CASRRVNEKLFF.

This chain uses TRBV4-1 with TRBJ2-1, with D possibly TRBD1 on 5 matching bases. The germline CDR1 and CDR2 sequences are MGHRA and YSYEKL. This CDR3 spans 14 amino acids. The V end lost 0 bases, the J end lost 4 bases, and 7 bases lay between the germline ends. CDR3 sequence reads: CASSQEAGYNEQFF. The CDR3 DNA follows: TGCGCCAGCAGCCAAGAAGCAGGGTACAATGAGCAGTTCTTC.

The gene calls are TRBV5-4 and TRBJ2-5, with 8 positions matching TRBD1. This CDR3 spans 15 amino acids. Germline CDR1 is SGHNT and CDR2 is YYREEE (reference sequence). The junction had 7 bases not matched to a gene; V was cut back by 4 bases and J by 2 bases. The DNA of the CDR3 is TGTGCCAGCAGCGAGTTCAGGGGGCAGCAAGAGACCCAGTACTTC. It is translated as CASSEFRGQQETQYF.

The chain uses TRBV6-6 and TRBJ1-2, with D hard to call. CDR1 and CDR2 from the germline V gene are MNHNY and SVGAGI (reference sequence). The CDR3 is 11 residues long. V was shortened by 7 bases and J by 3 bases, with 6 bases between the two germline ends. CDR3 in DNA: TGTGCCAGCACCCCCTACTATGGCTACACCTTC. This encodes CASTPYYGYTF.

This chain connects TRBV6-2 or TRBV6-3 to TRBJ1-1, with TRBD1 as a possible D gene (5 bases). The germline gives CDR1 MNHEY, CDR2 SVGEGT. Trimming shortened V by 2 bases and J by 0 bases, and 7 bases separated the two germline ends. The CDR3 has 14 amino acids. Here the CDR3 reads CASSYRGVNTEAFF. In DNA, the CDR3 is TGTGCCAGCAGTTACAGGGGCGTGAACACTGAAGCTTTCTTT.

A few counts support this clone. The rearrangement links TRBV27 to TRBJ1-2; perhaps TRBD1 as D (6 bases). Trimming shortened V by 5 bases and J by 7 bases, and 23 bases separated the two germline ends. The CDR3 loop spans 16 amino acids. CDR1 is MNHEY, CDR2 SMNVEV, per germline (reference sequence). CDR3 residues: CASSRGRSGDGGGYTF. CDR3 coding DNA: TGTGCCAGCAGTAGAGGTCGGTCAGGGGACGGCGGTGGCTACACCTTC.

This clone appeared a few times. V is TRBV28 and J is TRBJ1-2; the match to TRBD1 covers 7 bases. The ends lost 5 bases at V and 4 bases at J; junction bases unmatched: 7. The CDR3 has 14 amino acids. The germline V gene encodes CDR1 MDHEN and CDR2 SYDVKM. In DNA, the CDR3 is TGTGCCAGCAGTCCCCCAGGGGACAGCTATGGCTACACCTTC. It yields the protein CASSPPGDSYGYTF.

The chain uses TRBV18 and TRBJ2-3; possible D gene TRBD2, 6 bases. Trimming took off 2 bases at V and 4 bases at J, with 10 bases between the two ends. This CDR3 region has 14 residues. Germline V gene sequence: CDR1 KGHSH, CDR2 LQKENI. CDR3 sequence reads: CASSPGTRADTQYF. The DNA for the CDR3 is TGTGCCAGCTCACCAGGGACTCGCGCAGATACGCAGTATTTT.